This T cell receptor beta chain was observed in a study of blood T cell repertoires in COVID-19. For the study at large: Researchers got acute and convalescent COVID-19 samples from the United States, Italy and Spain.

Original processing methods: Reference gene primer amplification gave estimated nucleated cell counts. The assay was immunoSEQ multiplex PCR, and TCRdb's table has in-frame clones only and misses some. The DNA gave D and trimming, while V, J and clone size come from that table. This sample has more than 150,000 clones, with under 90% found just once. Only a few counts were recorded for this clone. Germline V gene data show CDR1 as LGHDT and CDR2 as YNNKEL (reference sequence). The CDR3 spans 16 residues. V gave up 4 bases and J gave up 3 bases; unmatched junction bases: 10. The sequence was collected from a human donor in a cohort sampled during active COVID-19. This chain joins TRBV3-1 (or the pseudogene TRBV3-2) and TRBJ2-7, with 9 bases lining up with TRBD1. Sequencing was carried out using peripheral blood. The CDR3 DNA is TGTGCCAGCAGCCCCGGTTGGGGACAGGGAAACTACGAGCAGTACTTC. This codes for CASSPGWGQGNYEQYF.